The 28 T cell receptor beta chains in this list originate from one sample, sequenced in a study of tumor-infiltrating lymphocytes in oesophageal squamous cell carcinoma. TCRdb recomputed calls from the PCR reads with MiXCR, one row per CDR3 protein. The repertoire holds roughly 10,000 distinct CDR3 sequences, with under 75% as singletons. The specimen sequenced was esophageal tumor tissue. The receptors derive from a female donor with esophageal squamous cell carcinoma.

CDR3 in DNA: TGTGCTAGTGGTTTCAGAGATACGCAGTATTTT. It specifies CASGFRDTQYF. The J gene is TRBJ2-3, the V gene TRBV12-5, with unresolved D. V gave up 3 bases and J gave up 5 bases, with 3 bases separating them. The CDR3 length is 11 residues. Germline CDR1 LGHNT, CDR2 FRNRAP.

In this sample, this clonotype turned up once. The chain couples TRBV11-1 to TRBJ2-4; maybe TRBD1 (5 bases). The J call may be incorrect, as the DNA end agrees better with TRBJ2-5. CDR1 is SGHAT and CDR2 is FQDESV in the germline V gene (reference sequence). The CDR3 consists of 16 residues. This chain's CDR3 is CASSLQGKTPRETQYF. The CDR3 coding sequence is TGTGCCAGCAGCTTACAGGGAAAAACCCCCCGAGAGACCCAGTACTTC.

This rearrangement joins TRBV7-8 to TRBJ1-1, with D possibly matching TRBD1 (6 bases). The V gene's germline CDR1 is SGHVS and CDR2 FQNEAQ. The CDR3 consists of 14 residues. The V and J ends lost 7 bases and 5 bases respectively, with 17 bases between them. The CDR3 region is CASTFGGGLTEAFF. The CDR3, as DNA: TGTGCCAGCACGTTCGGAGGGGGTTTAACTGAAGCTTTCTTT.

The chain has TRBV11-2 and TRBJ2-4; 15 nucleotides agree with TRBD2. CDR1 and CDR2 from the germline V gene are SGHAT and FQNNGV. With 4 bases clipped from V and 13 bases from J, the junction kept 8 bases outside the gene matches. CDR3 length: 15 amino acids. CDR3 nucleotides: TGTGCCAGCAGCTCCGGGACTAGCGGGAGGTTTGAGCAGTACTTC. It translates to CASSSGTSGRFEQYF.

The rearrangement uses TRBV7-2 and TRBJ1-1; possible D gene TRBD1, 6 bases. The V gene lost 4 bases and the J gene lost 1 base, with 13 bases spanning the gap. In germline, CDR1 is SGHTA, CDR2 FQGNSA. The CDR3 spans 15 residues. CDR3 nucleotide sequence: TGTGCCAGCAGCTCGTCAGGGGTCGGGAACACTGAAGCTTTCTTT. This codes for CASSSSGVGNTEAFF.

J is TRBJ2-7 and V is TRBV7-2, with a tentative D call TRBD2 (6 bases). This CDR3 is built from 14 residues. Trimming stripped 0 bases from V and 5 bases from J, with 11 bases between. Looked up from germline, CDR1 is SGHTA and CDR2 is FQGNSA. The CDR3 DNA sequence: TGTGCCAGCAGCTTAGCGGGAGGTCCCCACGAGCAGTACTTC. Translating gives CASSLAGGPHEQYF.

As regards this clonotype: One base away lies a much larger clone, so this may be a sequencing read error. The chain employs TRBV7-6 and TRBJ2-1; 13 bases agree with TRBD2. The assigned J gene may be wrong: the sequence end matches TRBJ2-7 better. CDR1 is SGHVS, CDR2 FNYEAQ, per germline. There are 17 residues in the CDR3. CDR3 nucleotide sequence: TGTGCCAGCAGCTTAAGAGACGGGACTAGCGGGAATGTTGAGCAGTACTTC. It translates to CASSLRDGTSGNVEQYF.

The chain combines TRBV7-3 with TRBJ1-1, with a tentative D call TRBD1 (6 bases). V was cut by 5 bases and J by 6 bases, with 13 bases left in between. The CDR3 totals 13 residues. Germline values: CDR1 SGHTA, CDR2 FQGTGA. CDR3 in DNA: TGTGCCAGCAGCGTCCTACAGGGCTCTGAAGCTTTCTTT. Translated: CASSVLQGSEAFF.

V and J are TRBV5-3 and TRBJ2-3; the match to TRBD2 covers 8 bases. TRBV5-3 is labeled an ORF, and its function is uncertain. Trimming removed 8 bases from V and 0 bases from J; junction bases left unmatched: 5. This CDR3 has 14 residues. The CDR3: CASSERGSTDTQYF. The CDR3 nucleotides are TGTGCCAGCAGCGAGCGGGGGAGCACAGATACGCAGTATTTT.

Regarding this clonotype: The junction differs from germline at one of its ends, possibly a read error. The V and J genes are TRBV7-2 and TRBJ2-1; perhaps TRBD1 as D (5 bases). The CDR3 has 15 amino acids. CDR1 is SGHTA, CDR2 FQGNSA, per germline. The DNA for the CDR3 is TGTGCCAGCAGCTGGCAGGGTCCAGGAGATTCACCCCTCCACTTC. Its translation is CASSWQGPGDSPLHF.

This chain joins TRBV27 and TRBJ2-2; possibly TRBD2 for D (6 bases). Germline CDR1 is MNHEY and CDR2 is SMNVEV (reference sequence). V lost 6 bases and J 5 bases, leaving 22 bases between the germline ends. The CDR3 consists of 17 residues. The DNA for the CDR3 is TGTGCCAGCAGCCTCACCCCGACTGGGAGGTGGACCGGGGAGCTGTTTTTT. It codes for CASSLTPTGRWTGELFF.

The chain links TRBV6-1 to TRBJ1-4; D is possibly TRBD1 (5 bases). The V end was cut by 6 bases, the J end by 8 bases, with 7 bases between. The CDR3 length is 11 residues. Germline V gene data show CDR1 as MNHNS and CDR2 as SASEGT. The CDR3 reads CASRGGEKLFF. Here the CDR3 DNA reads TGTGCCAGCAGGGGGGGAGAAAAACTGTTTTTT.

V is TRBV6-1 and J is TRBJ2-1; 8 bases map to TRBD2. The DNA end lines up better with TRBJ2-5; the J call may be wrong. CDR3 length: 13 residues. Per germline, CDR1 MNHNS and CDR2 SASEGT. CDR3 protein: CAIERERGETQYF. As DNA, the CDR3 is TGTGCCATCGAGCGGGAGAGGGGGGAGACCCAGTACTTC.

This chain joins TRBV7-6 and TRBJ2-3, with 8 positions matching TRBD2. The V and J ends lost 2 bases and 5 bases, in that order; junction bases with no gene match: 3. Germline V gene sequence: CDR1 SGHVS, CDR2 FNYEAQ. This CDR3 has 14 amino acids. CDR3 nucleotides: TGTGCCAGCAGCTTACCGGGGGGGCAAGATACGCAGTATTTT. Translation: CASSLPGGQDTQYF.

The rearrangement uses TRBV5-1 and TRBJ2-3; D is unclear. The V and J ends lost 3 bases and 4 bases respectively, with 12 bases between them. Germline CDR1 reads SGHRS; CDR2 reads YFSETQ. This CDR3 has 14 residues. The CDR3 reads CASSSTTAADTQYF. CDR3 bases: TGCGCCAGCAGCTCGACCACGGCGGCAGATACGCAGTATTTT.

The V call is TRBV7-6, the J call TRBJ2-1; 7 positions match TRBD2. CDR3 length equals 15 residues. The J segment lost 4 bases and the V segment lost 1 base, leaving 4 bases of the junction unmatched. The V gene's germline CDR1 is SGHVS and CDR2 FNYEAQ. CDR3: CASSLDPSGYNEQFF. The CDR3 region has the DNA TGTGCCAGCAGCTTAGACCCTAGCGGATACAATGAGCAGTTCTTC.

In this sample, this clonotype turned up many times. A much larger clone differs by one base, so this may be a read error. This sequence joins TRBV14 and TRBJ2-7; 7 nucleotides agree with TRBD2. The CDR3 is 13 amino acids. CDR1 and CDR2 from the germline V gene are SGHDN and FVKESK. J lost 7 bases, V lost 4 bases, and 7 bases had no gene match. The CDR3 DNA is TGTGCCAGCAGCCCCAGGGACTACAATGAGCAGTACTTC. Its translation is CASSPRDYNEQYF.

The chain combines TRBV7-6 with TRBJ2-1; D gene uncertain. The V gene's germline CDR1 is SGHVS and CDR2 FNYEAQ. This CDR3 has 15 amino acids. V was pared by 6 bases and J by 4 bases, with 16 bases between. CDR3 nucleotide sequence: TGTGCCAGCAGGAGTGCTCGGCTAGGATACAATGAGCAGTTCTTC. As protein: CASRSARLGYNEQFF.

The gene calls are TRBV7-2 and TRBJ2-1; D uncertain. The better agreement between TRBJ2-7 and the DNA end casts doubt on the J call. CDR1 and CDR2 from the germline V gene are SGHTA and FQGNSA. This CDR3 contains 14 residues. CDR3 loop: CASSLGASSGEQYF. The CDR3 nucleotides read TGTGCCAGCAGCTTAGGCGCTAGTTCCGGCGAGCAGTACTTC.

The chain uses TRBV7-3 and TRBJ2-2, with 14 bases matching TRBD2. This CDR3 contains 15 residues. V lost 3 bases, J lost 7 bases, and 1 base stayed unmatched. CDR1 is SGHTA, CDR2 FQGTGA, per germline. The CDR3 is CASSLGLAGDGELFF. The CDR3, as DNA: TGTGCCAGCAGCTTGGGACTAGCGGGAGACGGGGAGCTGTTTTTT.

Worth noting for this clonotype: Possible read error: a much larger clone is one base away. This rearrangement joins TRBV7-8 to TRBJ2-1; TRBD2 matches 7 bases. Germline assignment: CDR1 SGHVS and CDR2 FQNEAQ. The CDR3 has 13 residues. J was trimmed by 12 bases and V by 5 bases; bases with no gene match: 10. DNA of the CDR3: TGTGCCAGCAGCCTGTGGGGAGGCGGGGGGCAGTTCTTC. It yields the protein CASSLWGGGGQFF. The whole variable domain, filled in from reference TRBV7-8 and TRBJ2-1, reads GAGVSQSPRYKVAKRGQDVALRCDPISGHVSLFWYQQALGQGPEFLTYFQNEAQLDKSGLPSDRFFAERPEGSVSTLKIQRTQQEDSAVYLCASSLWGGGGQFFGPGTRLTVL.

This clonotype has a handful of counts. This sequence joins TRBV7-3 and TRBJ2-1, with D maybe TRBD2 (7 bases). V dropped 1 base and J dropped 6 bases, with 16 bases sitting between them. The CDR3 sequence is 16 residues long. Germline CDR1 SGHTA, CDR2 FQGTGA. CDR3 amino acids: CASSLNGGASANEQFF. The CDR3 DNA is TGTGCCAGCAGCTTAAATGGGGGGGCCTCGGCCAATGAGCAGTTCTTC.

This clonotype was detected a few times. This chain connects TRBV7-6 to TRBJ2-4; the D gene is possibly TRBD1 (6 bases). The J call is doubtful: the DNA matches TRBJ2-7 better. The germline V gene has CDR1 SGHVS and CDR2 FNYEAQ. The CDR3 has 15 amino acids. The DNA for the CDR3 is TGTGCCAGCAGCTCACAGGGTTCCCATCAATACGAGCAGTACTTC. Translated: CASSSQGSHQYEQYF.

The table lists this clonotype with many counts. The CDR3 DNA reads TGTGCCAGCAGTTTATCAGCAAGAGGTGGCTACACCTTC. Translating gives CASSLSARGGYTF. The chain joins TRBV12-3 or TRBV12-4 to TRBJ1-2; D is undetermined. This CDR3 spans 13 amino acids. The V gene lost 2 bases and the J gene lost 7 bases, with 11 bases spanning the gap.

This clonotype was detected many times. A much larger clone differs by one base, so this may be a read error. This chain connects TRBV11-2 to TRBJ2-7; D ambiguous. This CDR3 region has 14 residues. Trimming shortened V by 6 bases and J by 7 bases, and 19 bases separated the two germline ends. The germline V gene has CDR1 SGHAT and CDR2 FQNNGV. As DNA, the CDR3 is TGTGCCAGCAGATACCTAGGGAACTACAATGAGCAGTACTTC. Its protein product is CASRYLGNYNEQYF.

This clonotype was counted a few times. The rearrangement links TRBV28 to TRBJ2-7; 7 nucleotides line up with TRBD1. Germline V CDR1 and CDR2: MDHEN, SYDVKM. The CDR3 is 13 residues long. J gave up 2 bases and V 9 bases, and 7 bases lay outside the gene matches. CDR3 residues: CASRRGGAYEQYF. The DNA of the CDR3 is TGTGCCAGTCGTAGAGGGGGCGCCTACGAGCAGTACTTC. Filled out from reference TRBV28 and TRBJ2-7, the complete variable domain reads DVKVTQSSRYLVKRTGEKVFLECVQDMDHENMFWYRQDPGLGLRLIYFSYDVKMKEKGDIPEGYSVSREKKERFSLILESASTNQTSMYLCASRRGGAYEQYFGPGTRLTVT.

This rearrangement joins TRBV6-6 to TRBJ2-3; 7 positions match TRBD1. The DNA end is more similar to TRBJ2-7, so the J call may be wrong. Germline CDR1 MNHNY, CDR2 SVGAGI (reference sequence). The CDR3 extends over 16 amino acids. The CDR3 loop reads CASSWGRQGRNYEQYF. The CDR3 DNA reads TGTGCCAGCAGTTGGGGGAGACAGGGTCGAAACTACGAGCAGTACTTC.

This clonotype was counted between two and nine times. This chain uses TRBV7-3 with TRBJ2-5; TRBD1 matches 9 bases. The last part of the DNA fits TRBJ2-7 better; the J call may be wrong. CDR1 and CDR2 (germline): SGHTA, FQGTGA. This CDR3 contains 16 residues. The CDR3 DNA follows: TGTGCCAGCAGCCTAGGGTCAGGGACAGGGAGCTACGAGCAGTACTTC. Amino acid sequence: CASSLGSGTGSYEQYF.